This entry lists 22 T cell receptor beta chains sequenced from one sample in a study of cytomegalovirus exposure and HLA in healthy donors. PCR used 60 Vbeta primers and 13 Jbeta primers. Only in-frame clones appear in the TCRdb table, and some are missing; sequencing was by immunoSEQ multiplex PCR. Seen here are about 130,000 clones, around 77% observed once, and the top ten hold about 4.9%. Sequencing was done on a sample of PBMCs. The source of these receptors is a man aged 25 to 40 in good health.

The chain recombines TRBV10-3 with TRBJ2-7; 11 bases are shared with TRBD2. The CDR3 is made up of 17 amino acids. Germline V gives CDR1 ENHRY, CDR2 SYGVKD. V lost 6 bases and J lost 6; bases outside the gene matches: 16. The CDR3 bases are TGTGCCATCAGCCCGCGAAATCTACTAGCGGGAGCGCCCGAGCAGTACTTC. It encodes CAISPRNLLAGAPEQYF.

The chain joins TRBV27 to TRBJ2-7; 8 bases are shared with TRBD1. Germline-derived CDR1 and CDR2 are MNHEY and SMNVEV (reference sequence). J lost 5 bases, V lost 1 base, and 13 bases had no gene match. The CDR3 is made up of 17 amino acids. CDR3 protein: CASSLLQGAPGEDEQYF. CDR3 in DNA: TGTGCCAGCAGTTTATTGCAGGGGGCGCCGGGTGAGGACGAGCAGTACTTC.

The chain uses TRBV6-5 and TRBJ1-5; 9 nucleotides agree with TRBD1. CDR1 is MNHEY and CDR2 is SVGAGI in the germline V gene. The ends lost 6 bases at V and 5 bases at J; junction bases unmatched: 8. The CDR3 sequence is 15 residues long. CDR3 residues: CASRGQGSSDQPQHF. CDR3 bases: TGTGCCAGCAGAGGACAGGGGTCCTCCGATCAGCCCCAGCATTTT.

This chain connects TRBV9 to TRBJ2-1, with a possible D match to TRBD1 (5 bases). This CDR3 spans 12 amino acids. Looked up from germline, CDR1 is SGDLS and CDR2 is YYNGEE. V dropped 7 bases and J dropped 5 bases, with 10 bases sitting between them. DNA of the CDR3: TGTGCCAGCCTTGGGGCGGACAATGAGCAGTTCTTC. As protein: CASLGADNEQFF. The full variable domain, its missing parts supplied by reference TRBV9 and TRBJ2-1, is DSGVTQTPKHLITATGQRVTLRCSPRSGDLSVYWYQQSLDQGLQFLIQYYNGEERAKGNILERFSAQQFPDLHSELNLSSLELGDSALYFCASLGADNEQFFGPGTRLTVL.

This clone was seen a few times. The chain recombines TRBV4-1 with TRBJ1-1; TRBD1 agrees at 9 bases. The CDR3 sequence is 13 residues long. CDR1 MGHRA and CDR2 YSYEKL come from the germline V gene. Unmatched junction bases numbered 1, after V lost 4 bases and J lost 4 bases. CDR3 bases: TGCGCCAGCAGCCCGACAGGGGGCACTGAAGCTTTCTTT. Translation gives CASSPTGGTEAFF.

Here the CDR3 reads CASSFGTAYEQYF. In nucleotides, the CDR3 is TGTGCCAGCAGCTTCGGGACAGCCTACGAGCAGTACTTC. J is TRBJ2-7 and V is TRBV7-2, with 7 bases lining up with TRBD1. CDR3 length equals 13 residues. After removal of 3 bases from V and 2 bases from J, the junction contained 1 base not matched to a gene. Germline values: CDR1 SGHTA, CDR2 FQGNSA.

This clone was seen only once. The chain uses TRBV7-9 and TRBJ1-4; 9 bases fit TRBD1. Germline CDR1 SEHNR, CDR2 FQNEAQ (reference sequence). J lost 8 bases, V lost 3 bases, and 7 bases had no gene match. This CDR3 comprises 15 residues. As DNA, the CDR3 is TGTGCCAGCAGCTTTCCGGGACAGGGAAGAGAAAAACTGTTTTTT. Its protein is CASSFPGQGREKLFF.

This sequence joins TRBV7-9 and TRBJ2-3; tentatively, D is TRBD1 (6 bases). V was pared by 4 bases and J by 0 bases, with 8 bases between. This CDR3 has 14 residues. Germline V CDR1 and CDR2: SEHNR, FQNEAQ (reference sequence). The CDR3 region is CASSWTVSTDTQYF. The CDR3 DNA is TGTGCCAGCAGCTGGACAGTTAGCACAGATACGCAGTATTTT.

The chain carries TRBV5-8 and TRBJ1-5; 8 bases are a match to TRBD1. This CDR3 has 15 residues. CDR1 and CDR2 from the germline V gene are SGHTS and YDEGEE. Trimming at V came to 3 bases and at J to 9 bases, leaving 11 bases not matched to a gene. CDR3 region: CASSWPGQVEGPQHF. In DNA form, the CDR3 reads TGTGCCAGCAGCTGGCCGGGACAGGTTGAAGGGCCCCAGCATTTT.

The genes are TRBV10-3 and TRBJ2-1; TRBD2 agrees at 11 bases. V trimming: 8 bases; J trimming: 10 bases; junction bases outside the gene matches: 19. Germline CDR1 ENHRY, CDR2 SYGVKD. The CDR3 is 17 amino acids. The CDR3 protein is CAIRLAGPTKGSGEQFF. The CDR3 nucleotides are TGTGCCATCCGACTAGCGGGACCAACGAAGGGGTCCGGGGAGCAGTTCTTC.

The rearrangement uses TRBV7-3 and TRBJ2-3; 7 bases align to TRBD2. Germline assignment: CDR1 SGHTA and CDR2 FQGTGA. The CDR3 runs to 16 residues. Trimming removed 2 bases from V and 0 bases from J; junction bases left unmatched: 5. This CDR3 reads CASSLGVSGSTDTQYF. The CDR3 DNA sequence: TGTGCCAGCAGCTTAGGAGTTAGCGGGAGCACAGATACGCAGTATTTT.

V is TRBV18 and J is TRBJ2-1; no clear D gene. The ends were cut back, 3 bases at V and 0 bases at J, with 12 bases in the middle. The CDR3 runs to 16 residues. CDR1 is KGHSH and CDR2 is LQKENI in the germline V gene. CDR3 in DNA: TGTGCCAGCTCACCCCTGGTTAGAGGCTCCTACAATGAGCAGTTCTTC. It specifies CASSPLVRGSYNEQFF.

The CDR3 reads CAWRAGLANTGELFF. CDR3 coding DNA: TGTGCCTGGCGAGCAGGACTAGCAAACACCGGGGAGCTGTTTTTT. The V gene is TRBV30, the J gene TRBJ2-2; 8 positions match TRBD2. Germline V gene data show CDR1 as GTSNPN and CDR2 as SVGIG (reference sequence). V gave up 5 bases and J gave up 2 bases; unmatched junction bases: 7. The CDR3 length is 15 residues.

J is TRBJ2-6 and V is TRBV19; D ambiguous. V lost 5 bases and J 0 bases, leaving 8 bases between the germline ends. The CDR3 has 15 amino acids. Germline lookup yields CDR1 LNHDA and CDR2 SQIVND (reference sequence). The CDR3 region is CASSLPSSGANVLTF. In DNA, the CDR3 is TGTGCCAGTAGTCTCCCGAGCTCTGGGGCCAACGTCCTGACTTTC.

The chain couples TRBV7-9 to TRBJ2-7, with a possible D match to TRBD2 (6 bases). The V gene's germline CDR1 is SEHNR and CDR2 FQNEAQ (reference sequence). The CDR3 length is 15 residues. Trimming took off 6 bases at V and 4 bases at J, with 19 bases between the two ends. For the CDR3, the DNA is TGTGCCAGCAGTATAGGAAACCCGGAGGGATACGAGCAGTACTTC. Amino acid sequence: CASSIGNPEGYEQYF.

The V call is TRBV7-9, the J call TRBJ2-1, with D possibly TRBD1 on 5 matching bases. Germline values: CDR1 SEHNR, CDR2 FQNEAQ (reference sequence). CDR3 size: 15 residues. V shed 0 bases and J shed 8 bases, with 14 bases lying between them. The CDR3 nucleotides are TGTGCCAGCAGCTTAGCAGTAGGGGCGGCGCATGAGCAGTTCTTC. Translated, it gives CASSLAVGAAHEQFF.

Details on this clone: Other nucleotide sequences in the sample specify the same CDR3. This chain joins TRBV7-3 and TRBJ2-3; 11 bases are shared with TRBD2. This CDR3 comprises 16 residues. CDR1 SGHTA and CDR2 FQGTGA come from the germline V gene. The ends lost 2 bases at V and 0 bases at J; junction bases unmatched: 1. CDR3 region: CASSLGTSGSTDTQYF. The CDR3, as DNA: TGTGCCAGCAGCTTAGGGACTAGCGGAAGCACAGATACGCAGTATTTT.

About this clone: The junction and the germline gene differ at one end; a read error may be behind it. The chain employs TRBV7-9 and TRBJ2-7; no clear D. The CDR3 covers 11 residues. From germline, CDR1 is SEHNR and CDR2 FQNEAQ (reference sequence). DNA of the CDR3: TGTTCCAGCAGCCTCTCCTACGAGCAGTACTTC. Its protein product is CSSSLSYEQYF. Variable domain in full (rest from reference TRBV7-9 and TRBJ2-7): DTGVSQNPRHKITKRGQNVTFRCDPISEHNRLYWYRQTLGQGPEFLTYFQNEAQLEKSRLLSDRFSAERPKGSFSTLEIQRTEQGDSAMYLCSSSLSYEQYFGPGTRLTVT.

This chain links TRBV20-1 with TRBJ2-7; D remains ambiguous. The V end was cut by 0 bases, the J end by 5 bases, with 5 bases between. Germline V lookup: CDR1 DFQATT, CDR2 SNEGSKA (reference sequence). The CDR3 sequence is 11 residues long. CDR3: CSARDFDEQYF. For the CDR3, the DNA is TGCAGTGCTAGAGACTTTGACGAGCAGTACTTC.

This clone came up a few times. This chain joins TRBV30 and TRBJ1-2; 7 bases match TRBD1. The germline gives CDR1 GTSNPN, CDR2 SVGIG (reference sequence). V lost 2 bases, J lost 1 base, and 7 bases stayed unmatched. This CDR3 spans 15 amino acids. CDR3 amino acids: CAWSQTGTDNYGYTF. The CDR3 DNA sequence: TGTGCCTGGAGTCAAACCGGGACAGATAACTATGGCTACACCTTC.

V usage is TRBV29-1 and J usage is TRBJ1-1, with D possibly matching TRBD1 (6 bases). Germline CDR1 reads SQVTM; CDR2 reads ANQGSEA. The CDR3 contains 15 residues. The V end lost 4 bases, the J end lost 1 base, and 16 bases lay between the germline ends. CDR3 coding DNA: TGCAGCGTTGTCGATACAGGGTCTCCGAACACTGAAGCTTTCTTT. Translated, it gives CSVVDTGSPNTEAFF.

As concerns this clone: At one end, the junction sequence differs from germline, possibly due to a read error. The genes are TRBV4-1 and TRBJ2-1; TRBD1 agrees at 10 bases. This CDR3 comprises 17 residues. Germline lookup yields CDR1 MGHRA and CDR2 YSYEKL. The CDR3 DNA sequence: TGCGCCAGCAGCCCATTCTCCGGGACAGGGGACTACGATGAGCAGTTCTTC. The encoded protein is CASSPFSGTGDYDEQFF.